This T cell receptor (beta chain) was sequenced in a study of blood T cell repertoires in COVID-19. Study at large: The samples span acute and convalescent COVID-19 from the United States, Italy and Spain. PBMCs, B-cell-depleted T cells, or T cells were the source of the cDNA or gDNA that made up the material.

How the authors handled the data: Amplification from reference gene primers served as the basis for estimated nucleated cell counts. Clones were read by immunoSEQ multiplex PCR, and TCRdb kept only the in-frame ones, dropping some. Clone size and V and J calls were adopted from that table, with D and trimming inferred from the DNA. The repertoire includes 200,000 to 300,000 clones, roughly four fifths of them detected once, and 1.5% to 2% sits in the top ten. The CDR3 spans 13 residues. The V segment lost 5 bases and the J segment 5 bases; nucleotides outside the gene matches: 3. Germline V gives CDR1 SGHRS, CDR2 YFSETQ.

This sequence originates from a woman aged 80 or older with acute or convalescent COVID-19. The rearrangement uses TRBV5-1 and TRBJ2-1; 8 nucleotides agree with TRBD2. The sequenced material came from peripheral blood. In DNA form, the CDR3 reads TGCGCCAGCAGTCGGGGGGGTAACAATGAGCAGTTCTTC. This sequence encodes CASSRGGNNEQFF.